This T cell receptor beta chain was profiled in a study of cytomegalovirus exposure and HLA in healthy donors (dated 2017 in TCRdb). Study-level background: According to a later analysis, one platform produced both the roughly 110 validation repertoires and the 670 or so repertoires of the first cohort. The study aimed to test whether signatures of past pathogen exposure could be identified by cataloging public T cell receptors. Besides the first cohort of around 700 subjects, a separate validation cohort made up of 120 different subjects was used. To predict cytomegalovirus infection status, the study brought together high-throughput TCR immunosequencing, statistical association of individual TCRs with disease status, and machine learning.

Library preparation employed the immunoSEQ multiplex PCR assay. In the original analysis: A statistical classification framework was built to diagnose cytomegalovirus status from the catalog of TCR beta chain sequences. What TCRdb holds here is the immuneACCESS table cut down to in-frame rearrangements. Part of the clones is not present; checked against another copy, under half of the missing clones reflect an unresolved V gene, and the others are unexplained. V, J and clone size derive from that table, while D and trimming were established from the DNA sequence. Recorded for this sample are 220,000 or so clones; roughly 84% of them occurred a single time. The ten biggest clones cover 2% to 2.5% of the sample. As for this clone: Its antigen specificity is not known. Nothing much larger sits one base from this clone, and base qualities are not available.

Reading the germline V gene (reference sequence) gives CDR1 SGHNT and CDR2 YYREEE. V drops 1 base and J drops 1 base, leaving 8 bases in between. Measured from the cysteine to the phenylalanine, the CDR3 is 14 residues long. This entry keeps only the CDR3 DNA: 42 bases, framed from base 1. The donors were included in the validation cohort of some 110 subjects, a group kept apart from the roughly 730-subject first cohort. Broader findings and caveats from the paper: A later analysis had no HLA typing for the validation cohort, so co-occurrence there was scored across all 130 or so repertoires. A few of the identified cytomegalovirus-associated TCR beta chains were confirmed in vitro to be specific for cytomegalovirus antigens. According to the authors, the approach could potentially be generalized to other disease states and immunological phenotypes. While some public TCRs were present in many individuals, most TCR sequences turned up only very rarely across donors. The classifier was reported to diagnose cytomegalovirus status with high specificity and sensitivity in both the original and validation cohorts. In the study, 164 TCR beta chains were listed as associated with cytomegalovirus. In a later analysis, TCRs clustered in the first cohort were found to also tend to co-occur in the 130 or so validation repertoires, with 90% to 95% of cluster scores above 0.

The receptor chain draws on TRBV5-4 and TRBJ1-1, with no D gene named confidently. The sequenced sample was PBMCs. This sequence originates from a woman aged 18-30 years in good health and CMV-seropositive. This receptor carries the CDR3 CASSLLSANTEAFF. The bases read TGTGCCAGCAGCTTGTTGAGTGCGAACACTGAAGCTTTCTTT.